These 9 T cell receptor beta chains were all obtained from the same sample, sequenced in a study of T cell responses to AZD1222 COVID-19 vaccine. TCRdb's table, derived via immunoSEQ multiplex PCR, lists solely in-frame clones and lacks some. Counted here are under 200,000 clones, approximately 90% occurring once; the ten biggest clones make up 0.99%. This specimen was peripheral blood, taken on day 0 of AZD1222 vaccination. These receptors were collected from an adult in good health.

The CDR3: CASAQIPPTGVVYGYTF. CDR3 DNA: TGTGCCAGTGCCCAGATCCCACCGACAGGGGTCGTCTATGGCTACACCTTC. J is TRBJ1-2 and V is TRBV19, with 8 bases fitting TRBD1. The CDR3 runs 17 residues. After removal of 8 bases from V and 4 bases from J, the junction contained 18 bases not matched to a gene. Germline-derived CDR1 and CDR2 are LNHDA and SQIVND (reference sequence).

The chain combines TRBV7-2 with TRBJ1-1; no reliable D call. CDR3 length: 15 amino acids. The V and J ends lost 3 bases and 0 bases respectively, with 11 bases between them. Germline-derived CDR1 and CDR2 are SGHTA and FQGNSA. The CDR3 coding sequence is TGTGCCAGCAGCTTCTTTTGGGGTATGAACACTGAAGCTTTCTTT. Amino acid sequence: CASSFFWGMNTEAFF.

The CDR3 DNA reads as TGTGCCAGCAGTGACAAGAACCGCTGCTACACCTTC. Translated, it gives CASSDKNRCYTF. J is TRBJ1-2 and V is TRBV6-4; no definite D call. CDR3 length: 12 residues. Trimming shortened V by 2 bases and J by 9 bases, and 10 bases separated the two germline ends. CDR1 is MRHNA, CDR2 SNTAGT, per germline.

The rearrangement joins TRBV4-1 to TRBJ2-7; 11 nucleotides line up with TRBD2. Looked up from germline, CDR1 is MGHRA and CDR2 is YSYEKL. The CDR3 covers 16 residues. With 1 base clipped from V and 0 bases from J, the junction kept 2 bases outside the gene matches. This CDR3 reads CASSQASGRLSYEQYF. The CDR3 region has the DNA TGCGCCAGCAGCCAAGCTAGCGGGAGGCTCTCCTACGAGCAGTACTTC.

V is TRBV5-6 and J is TRBJ2-2; weak D call: TRBD2 (5 bases). Germline loops: CDR1 SGHDT, CDR2 YYEEEE. The CDR3 consists of 17 residues. V was shortened by 0 bases and J by 7 bases, with 19 bases between the two germline ends. CDR3: CASSLGRDLRRVGELFF. The CDR3, as DNA: TGTGCCAGCAGCTTGGGGAGAGATCTAAGGCGGGTCGGGGAGCTGTTTTTT.

The chain employs TRBV7-3 and TRBJ2-3; 9 positions match TRBD1. V trimming: 5 bases; J trimming: 4 bases; junction bases outside the gene matches: 7. The CDR3 runs 15 residues. CDR1 and CDR2 from the germline V gene are SGHTA and FQGTGA. The CDR3 DNA is TGTGCCAGCAGCCGGACAGGGGAGAGGTCAGATACGCAGTATTTT. Protein sequence: CASSRTGERSDTQYF. Based on the CDR3 plus reference TRBV7-3 and TRBJ2-3, the full variable domain is GAGVSQTPSNKVTEKGKYVELRCDPISGHTALYWYRQSLGQGPEFLIYFQGTGAADDSGLPNDRFFAVRPEGSVSTLKIQRTERGDSAVYLCASSRTGERSDTQYFGPGTRLTVL.

The chain is built from TRBV20-1 and TRBJ2-7, with D perhaps TRBD2 (5 bases). Per the germline V gene, CDR1 is DFQATT and CDR2 is SNEGSKA (reference sequence). V was cut by 3 bases and J by 6 bases, with 15 bases left in between. The CDR3 has 13 residues. The CDR3 is CSASRPSAGEQYF. CDR3 DNA: TGCAGTGCTAGTCGTCCCTCCGCGGGCGAGCAGTACTTC.

This clone appeared a few times. V is TRBV5-1 and J is TRBJ1-1, with TRBD1 identical over 8 bases. Germline V gene sequence: CDR1 SGHRS, CDR2 YFSETQ. V dropped 4 bases and J dropped 10; count of bases not matched to a gene: 12. The CDR3 consists of 14 residues. CDR3 region: CASSRGQGSILAFF. CDR3 bases: TGCGCCAGCAGCCGCGGACAGGGCTCTATCTTAGCTTTCTTT.

The chain couples TRBV12-3 or TRBV12-4 to TRBJ1-5; no clear D. V gave up 6 bases and J gave up 6 bases, with 9 bases separating them. CDR3 size: 12 residues. The CDR3 spells CASRASSQPQHF. The DNA of the CDR3 is TGTGCCAGCAGGGCCTCTAGTCAGCCCCAGCATTTT.